One sample yielded the 3 T cell receptor beta chains listed below, sequenced in a study of CD8 T cells in Susac syndrome. Reverse transcription of roughly 0.45 to 1 ug RNA was carried out with random hexamers. One entry per CDR3 protein results from TCRdb running MiXCR on the immunoSEQ multiplex PCR reads. Of 200,000 to 300,000 distinct CDR3 sequences detected, roughly 93% appear once; the ten largest clones hold approximately 0.07%. The source material was CD4+ T cells from PBMCs. The receptors originated from a human donor with multiple sclerosis.

The chain combines TRBV7-8 with TRBJ1-4; no firm D call. Per germline, CDR1 SGHVS and CDR2 FQNEAQ. With 1 base removed from V and 4 bases from J, the gap between germline ends came to 7 bases. This CDR3 is 14 amino acids long. CDR3 region: CASSLVPGNEKLFF. CDR3 nucleotides: TGTGCCAGCAGCTTAGTCCCGGGTAATGAAAAACTGTTTTTT.

The chain has TRBV4-2 and TRBJ1-2; perhaps TRBD1 as D (6 bases). V lost 4 bases and J lost 6, with 15 bases in between. The germline CDR1 and CDR2 sequences are LGHNA and YNFKEQ. The CDR3 is 14 amino acids. The CDR3 loop reads CASSPIRGGHGYTF. Here the CDR3 DNA reads TGTGCCAGCAGCCCAATCCGGGGGGGCCATGGCTACACCTTC.

The J gene is TRBJ2-6, the V gene TRBV12-3 or TRBV12-4; D remains unclear. The CDR3 is made up of 16 amino acids. Trimming cost V 1 base and J 2 bases, with 9 bases left between them. CDR3 nucleotides: TGTGCCAGCAGTTTAGGTAGGGTTGCTGGGGCCAACGTCCTGACTTTC. Translating it yields CASSLGRVAGANVLTF.